This T cell receptor beta chain was recorded in a study of T cell responses to AZD1222 COVID-19 vaccine. Whole-study results and caveats: It should be noted that donors were predominantly white British and more often female, and clonal diversity was possibly underestimated. Spike-specific TCR breadth and depth grew following two AZD1222 doses.

Sequenced by immunoSEQ multiplex PCR; TCRdb stores in-frame clones only, minus some. The table has some 96,000 clones, 85% to 90% seen once. CDR1 and CDR2 (germline): LNHDA, SQIVND (reference sequence). The CDR3 has 14 residues. V was shortened by 3 bases and J by 8 bases, with 14 bases between the two germline ends. Timing groups of about 4 and about 12 weeks for second doses were pooled. On this clone: Its antigen is currently unknown.

This specimen consisted of peripheral blood, obtained 28 days after the second AZD1222 dose. The rearrangement links TRBV19 to TRBJ2-1, with D possibly being TRBD1 or TRBD2 (5 bases each). The source of this sequence is an adult who received the AZD1222 COVID-19 vaccine. CDR3 loop: CASSMGWGIDEQFF. DNA of the CDR3: TGTGCCAGTAGTATGGGGTGGGGGATAGATGAGCAGTTCTTC.